This T cell receptor beta chain comes out of a study of identical twins. CDR3 size: 15 residues. The V and J ends lost 1 base and 5 bases respectively, with 14 bases between them. Germline CDR1 and CDR2: MGHRA and YSYEKL. This clonotype was seen only a few times. TCRdb passed the 5' RACE reads through MiXCR, listing each CDR3 protein once. The sample has 1.5 million or so distinct CDR3 sequences, 32% seen once. The chain uses TRBV4-1 and TRBJ1-1; no definite D call. The clonotype was recovered from a newborn girl in good health. The sample was cord blood. The CDR3 DNA sequence: TGCGCCAGCAGCCAAGTGTTACCATTGGGTACTGAAGCTTTCTTT. This sequence encodes CASSQVLPLGTEAFF.